This TCR beta chain was sequenced during a study of CD8 T cells in ankylosing spondylitis. V dropped 4 bases and J dropped 6; count of bases not matched to a gene: 7. There are 15 residues in the CDR3. Germline lookup yields CDR1 SGHTA and CDR2 FQGNSA. Of note for this clonotype: Its antigen is not known.

In TCRdb, the 5' RACE reads were re-called with MiXCR into one record per CDR3 protein. The sample contains about 750,000 distinct CDR3 sequences, 15% to 20% of which appear only once. Study-level points and caveats: Those disease-linked clones were CD8+; they were also relatively rare in peripheral blood. Earlier authors reported some of these motif variants in reactive arthritis synovial fluid and blood. The study looked at matched synovial fluid samples from ankylosing spondylitis patients. Disease-linked clones were reported to be significantly enriched there. Roughly eight highly homologous variants made up a TCR beta motif that seemed to typify ankylosing spondylitis blood.

The sequencing sample was made of blood, either unsorted or a sorted T cell fraction (not recorded which). The TCR comes from a male donor with ankylosing spondylitis. The V call is TRBV7-2, the J call TRBJ2-1; TRBD1 matches at 9 bases. The CDR3 nucleotides are TGTGCCAGCAGCTCCCTCTGGACAGGGGTCAATGAGCAGTTCTTC. Protein product: CASSSLWTGVNEQFF.